The 26 T cell receptor beta chains below come from one sample, sequenced in a study of blood T cell repertoires in COVID-19. The protocol was immunoSEQ multiplex PCR, while the TCRdb copy is restricted to in-frame clones and leaves out a portion. Among roughly 100,000 clones listed, around 74% were seen once. The sequenced sample was peripheral blood. The receptors here all came from a woman aged 70-85 years with acute or convalescent COVID-19.

This rearrangement joins TRBV5-1 to TRBJ2-7; TRBD1 matches 11 bases. Germline V CDR1 and CDR2: SGHRS, YFSETQ. V dropped 4 bases and J dropped 7; count of bases not matched to a gene: 10. CDR3 size: 15 residues. CDR3 nucleotide sequence: TGCGCCAGCAGCGTGGCCGGGACAGGGGGTGAAGAGCAGTACTTC. As protein: CASSVAGTGGEEQYF. Drawing the rest from reference TRBV5-1 and TRBJ2-7, the complete variable domain is KAGVTQTPRYLIKTRGQQVTLSCSPISGHRSVSWYQQTPGQGLQFLFEYFSETQRNKGNFPGRFSGRQFSNSRSEMNVSTLELGDSALYLCASSVAGTGGEEQYFGPGTRLTVT.

This sequence joins TRBV4-1 and TRBJ2-7; D possibly corresponds to TRBD2 (6 bases). Germline assignment: CDR1 MGHRA and CDR2 YSYEKL. The length of the CDR3 is 14 residues. Deletions cut 0 bases from V and 6 bases from J, with 12 bases between. The CDR3 DNA follows: TGCGCCAGCAGCCAAGATCTTAAGGGAGGCGAGCAGTACTTC. As protein: CASSQDLKGGEQYF.

This sequence joins TRBV6-6 and TRBJ1-5; no definite D call. V lost 4 bases and J 0 bases, leaving 4 bases between the germline ends. Germline V lookup: CDR1 MNHNY, CDR2 SVGAGI (reference sequence). This CDR3 region has 13 residues. The CDR3 region is CASSLASNQPQHF. CDR3 bases: TGTGCCAGCAGTTTGGCTAGCAATCAGCCCCAGCATTTT.

V and J are TRBV30 and TRBJ2-2; possibly TRBD1 for D (6 bases). Germline V gene lookup returns CDR1 GTSNPN and CDR2 SVGIG (reference sequence). The CDR3 has 14 amino acids. V lost 5 bases and J 7 bases, leaving 17 bases between the germline ends. The CDR3, as DNA: TGTGCCTGGTCTATGGACAGATGGATCGGGGAGCTGTTTTTT. Its protein is CAWSMDRWIGELFF.

The rearrangement uses TRBV5-1 and TRBJ2-7, with 9 bases that match TRBD2. J lost 8 bases, V lost 4 bases, and 13 bases had no gene match. Germline CDR1 reads SGHRS; CDR2 reads YFSETQ. The length of the CDR3 is 15 residues. In DNA form, the CDR3 reads TGCGCCAGCAGCCCCGGTAGAGCGGGGGGCGAGAAGCAGTACTTC. Amino acids: CASSPGRAGGEKQYF.

This clone was counted once. The J gene is TRBJ2-2, the V gene TRBV19; the match to TRBD2 covers 11 bases. CDR1 is LNHDA, CDR2 SQIVND, per germline (reference sequence). V was clipped by 6 bases and J by 7 bases; unmatched bases: 7. The CDR3 is 15 residues long. The CDR3 DNA follows: TGTGCCAGTAGATTAGCGGGGGGGCCGGTCGGGGAGCTGTTTTTT. This gives the protein CASRLAGGPVGELFF.

At least ten counts were recorded for this clone. This chain joins TRBV7-9 and TRBJ1-6; D gene ambiguous. The length of the CDR3 is 13 residues. The germline V and J ends were trimmed by 5 bases and 9 bases, with 11 bases remaining between them. CDR1 and CDR2 (germline): SEHNR, FQNEAQ (reference sequence). CDR3 loop: CASSPGSASPLHF. The CDR3 bases are TGTGCCAGCAGCCCGGGGTCTGCTTCACCCCTCCACTTT.

A single count supports this clone. The chain has TRBV12-5 and TRBJ2-3, with 7 positions matching TRBD1. Per the germline V gene, CDR1 is LGHNT and CDR2 is FRNRAP. With V trimmed by 1 base and J by 1 base, 2 bases remained unmatched. CDR3 length: 15 amino acids. The CDR3 region is CASGLGQGGTDTQYF. Written as DNA, the CDR3 is TGTGCTAGTGGTTTGGGGCAGGGGGGCACAGATACGCAGTATTTT.

J is TRBJ2-2 and V is TRBV5-1; 9 bases line up with TRBD1. Trimming removed 3 bases from V and 1 base from J; junction bases left unmatched: 4. Germline values: CDR1 SGHRS, CDR2 YFSETQ. The CDR3 is 16 amino acids. This chain's CDR3 is CASSWGQGMNTGELFF. The DNA of the CDR3 is TGCGCCAGCAGCTGGGGACAGGGTATGAACACCGGGGAGCTGTTTTTT.

The chain recombines TRBV11-2 with TRBJ2-5; 8 bases map to TRBD1. V was clipped by 1 base and J by 5 bases; unmatched bases: 6. Germline-derived CDR1 and CDR2 are SGHAT and FQNNGV. This CDR3 has 15 amino acids. The CDR3 DNA sequence: TGTGCCAGCAGCTTAGCCTCAGGGGGCGCGGAGACCCAGTACTTC. Protein: CASSLASGGAETQYF. The full variable domain, rest sourced from reference TRBV11-2 and TRBJ2-5, is EAGVAQSPRYKIIEKRQSVAFWCNPISGHATLYWYQQILGQGPKLLIQFQNNGVVDDSQLPKDRFSAERLKGVDSTLKIQPAKLEDSAVYLCASSLASGGAETQYFGPGTRLLVL.

This chain connects TRBV29-1 to TRBJ1-2; D gene unclear. Germline lookup yields CDR1 SQVTM and CDR2 ANQGSEA. CDR3 length: 15 residues. Trimming took 7 bases from V and 5 from J, leaving 23 bases between them. The CDR3 loop reads CSALAVSGSRYGYTF. The CDR3 nucleotides are TGCAGCGCCCTAGCCGTGAGTGGCAGCCGGTATGGCTACACCTTC.

J is TRBJ1-1 and V is TRBV7-2; D unclear. This CDR3 has 12 residues. CDR1 is SGHTA, CDR2 FQGNSA, per germline. V was shortened by 3 bases and J by 5 bases, with 7 bases between the two germline ends. CDR3 loop: CASSFLATEAFF. The CDR3 DNA follows: TGTGCCAGCAGCTTCTTGGCTACTGAAGCTTTCTTT.

The CDR3: CASSHAGGTGELFF. In DNA form, the CDR3 reads TGTGCCAGCAGCCATGCGGGGGGAACCGGGGAGCTGTTTTTT. The rearrangement joins TRBV28 to TRBJ2-2, with 8 bases lining up with TRBD2. The CDR3 is 14 residues long. V shed 6 bases and J 5 bases; nucleotides not matched to a gene: 5. The germline V gene has CDR1 MDHEN and CDR2 SYDVKM.

The chain carries TRBV29-1 and TRBJ2-3; weak D call: TRBD2 (6 bases). Per the germline V gene, CDR1 is SQVTM and CDR2 is ANQGSEA. This CDR3 comprises 14 residues. Between the trimmed V and J ends, which lost 6 bases and 0 bases, there was a span of 13 bases. CDR3 protein: CSVGGSGSTDTQYF. CDR3 bases: TGCAGCGTGGGGGGTAGTGGTAGCACAGATACGCAGTATTTT.

The table lists this clone with many counts. The CDR3: CASRDPGQGNTEAFF. The CDR3 DNA reads TGTGCCAGCAGGGATCCGGGACAGGGGAACACTGAAGCTTTCTTT. The chain joins TRBV6-5 to TRBJ1-1; 9 bases agree with TRBD1. This CDR3 is 15 amino acids long. V gave up 6 bases and J gave up 1 base; unmatched junction bases: 6. The germline V gene has CDR1 MNHEY and CDR2 SVGAGI.

This chain uses TRBV3-1 (or the pseudogene TRBV3-2) with TRBJ2-5, with 7 bases lining up with TRBD1. The CDR3 loop spans 14 amino acids. Trimming at V came to 1 base and at J to 2 bases, leaving 1 base not matched to a gene. CDR1 and CDR2 (germline): LGHDT, YNNKEL (reference sequence). Written as DNA, the CDR3 is TGTGCCAGCAGCCAAGTACAGGGGCAAGAGACCCAGTACTTC. It specifies CASSQVQGQETQYF.

This chain joins TRBV28 and TRBJ1-5; 8 nucleotides match TRBD1. The V gene's germline CDR1 is MDHEN and CDR2 SYDVKM. V was pared by 7 bases and J by 4 bases, with 12 bases of the junction left unmatched. This CDR3 has 16 residues. The DNA for the CDR3 is TGTGCCAGCAAGGTTTCACAGGGGGAAAGGAATCAGCCCCAGCATTTT. It encodes CASKVSQGERNQPQHF.

The chain has TRBV3-1 (or the pseudogene TRBV3-2) and TRBJ2-3; a possible D gene is TRBD1 (6 bases). The CDR3 sequence is 15 residues long. The germline gives CDR1 LGHDT, CDR2 YNNKEL (reference sequence). V lost 0 bases and J 2 bases, leaving 9 bases between the germline ends. CDR3 DNA sequence: TGTGCCAGCAGCCAAGAAAGGGGGTACACAGATACGCAGTATTTT. This codes for CASSQERGYTDTQYF.

V usage is TRBV6-5 and J usage is TRBJ1-1; maybe TRBD1 (5 bases). This CDR3 region has 13 residues. Germline CDR1 reads MNHEY; CDR2 reads SVGAGI. Trimming cost V 6 bases and J 0 bases, with 8 bases left between them. The CDR3 nucleotides are TGTGCCAGCAGGGGGCGTCTGAACACTGAAGCTTTCTTT. It encodes CASRGRLNTEAFF.

This clone occurred once. The V call is TRBV5-4, the J call TRBJ1-1, with 8 positions matching TRBD1. The V segment lost 0 bases and the J segment 5 bases; nucleotides outside the gene matches: 9. Germline V lookup: CDR1 SGHNT, CDR2 YYREEE (reference sequence). The CDR3 is 16 amino acids. The CDR3 region has the DNA TGTGCCAGCAGCTTGGAAGGGGACAGGAGGGGTACTGAAGCTTTCTTT. Its protein is CASSLEGDRRGTEAFF.

This clone was seen more than once but under ten times. This sequence joins TRBV7-9 and TRBJ2-5; D gene uncertain. Germline V gene data show CDR1 as SEHNR and CDR2 as FQNEAQ (reference sequence). V lost 5 bases and J lost 5, with 15 bases in between. The CDR3 runs to 14 residues. As DNA, the CDR3 is TGTGCCAGCAGCCCCCGCAACCTCGGGGAGACCCAGTACTTC. Its translation is CASSPRNLGETQYF. The full variable domain, completed using reference TRBV7-9 and TRBJ2-5, is DTGVSQNPRHKITKRGQNVTFRCDPISEHNRLYWYRQTLGQGPEFLTYFQNEAQLEKSRLLSDRFSAERPKGSFSTLEIQRTEQGDSAMYLCASSPRNLGETQYFGPGTRLLVL.

This clone was observed a few times. The chain carries TRBV15 and TRBJ1-2; no reliable D call. The CDR3 length is 15 residues. V was clipped by 0 bases and J by 0 bases, with 8 bases between them. Germline CDR1 and CDR2: LNHNV and YYDKDF (reference sequence). As DNA, the CDR3 is TGTGCCACCAGCAGAGAGCGGGGAGCTAACTATGGCTACACCTTC. The encoded protein is CATSRERGANYGYTF.

For the CDR3, the DNA is TGTGCCAGCAGCCCCGGACGGAGGGAATCTCGGAATCCTACATTTTCTGCCTACGAGCAGTACTTC. Translation gives CASSPGRRESRNPTFSAYEQYF. The rearrangement links TRBV14 to TRBJ2-7, with D possibly being TRBD2 (6 bases). Germline V CDR1 and CDR2: SGHDN, FVKESK. V was pared by 4 bases and J by 2 bases, with 36 bases between. The CDR3 runs to 22 residues.

The chain joins TRBV7-8 to TRBJ1-4; TRBD1 is a possible D gene (5 bases). V lost 1 base, J lost 0 bases, and 15 bases lay in between. This CDR3 contains 18 residues. CDR1 and CDR2 (germline): SGHVS, FQNEAQ. This CDR3 reads CASSLGSQAPSTNEKLFF. The CDR3, as DNA: TGTGCCAGCAGCTTAGGGTCACAGGCCCCCTCAACTAATGAAAAACTGTTTTTT.

This chain joins TRBV27 and TRBJ1-1, with 7 bases matching TRBD1. The junction had 7 bases not matched to a gene; V was cut back by 3 bases and J by 0 bases. Germline CDR1 MNHEY, CDR2 SMNVEV (reference sequence). The CDR3 covers 16 residues. The CDR3 coding sequence is TGTGCCAGCAGTTTGTCGACGGGACAGCTGAACACTGAAGCTTTCTTT. Residues: CASSLSTGQLNTEAFF.

This rearrangement joins TRBV9 to TRBJ2-4, with unresolved D. V lost 3 bases, J lost 1 base, and 20 bases lay in between. Per germline, CDR1 SGDLS and CDR2 YYNGEE. The length of the CDR3 is 18 residues. The CDR3 DNA reads TGTGCCAGCAGCGCCCCGACGAAGGAGCCTTGGGCCAAAAACATTCAGTACTTC. Translation: CASSAPTKEPWAKNIQYF. Filled out from reference TRBV9 and TRBJ2-4, the complete variable domain reads DSGVTQTPKHLITATGQRVTLRCSPRSGDLSVYWYQQSLDQGLQFLIQYYNGEERAKGNILERFSAQQFPDLHSELNLSSLELGDSALYFCASSAPTKEPWAKNIQYFGAGTRLSVL.